These 30 T cell receptor beta chains came from one sample sequenced in a study of Graves' ophthalmopathy and Graves' hyperthyroidism. RNA transcripts were the template, and TCR beta CDR3 regions were amplified from them. First-round RT-PCR with HTBI primers preceded a second-round multiplex PCR. TCRdb recomputed calls from the multiplex PCR reads with MiXCR, one row per CDR3 protein. The sample records under 200,000 distinct CDR3 sequences, more than 30% being singletons. The specimen sequenced was peripheral blood. The receptors derive from a woman between 40 and 50 years old with Graves' ophthalmopathy.

This clonotype was recorded many times. This chain links TRBV6-2 or TRBV6-3 with TRBJ2-7; D uncertain. Trimming took off 2 bases at V and 5 bases at J, with 4 bases between the two ends. Germline-derived CDR1 and CDR2 are MNHEY and SVGEGT. The CDR3 spans 11 residues. The CDR3 region has the DNA TGTGCCAGCAGTTACCGGGACGAGCAGTACTTC. Translation: CASSYRDEQYF.

This clonotype was seen at least ten times. The rearrangement uses TRBV28 and TRBJ1-1; D is undetermined. The V gene's germline CDR1 is MDHEN and CDR2 SYDVKM. Trimming took 10 bases from V and 0 from J, leaving 12 bases between them. The CDR3 extends over 13 amino acids. The CDR3 region has the DNA TGTGCCACCCGACGGATGATGAACACTGAAGCTTTCTTT. Its protein product is CATRRMMNTEAFF.

This clonotype was seen many times. J is TRBJ2-5 and V is TRBV5-8; TRBD2 aligns across 15 bases. V lost 4 bases and J lost 4; bases outside the gene matches: 8. The germline V gene has CDR1 SGHTS and CDR2 YDEGEE. CDR3 length: 17 residues. CDR3 region: CASSQGLAGGLPETQYF. The CDR3 bases are TGTGCCAGCAGCCAGGGACTAGCGGGAGGACTTCCAGAGACCCAGTACTTC.

The chain links TRBV20-1 to TRBJ2-7; tentative D call: TRBD2 (6 bases). Trimming removed 5 bases from V and 4 bases from J, with 21 bases in between. Germline V CDR1 and CDR2: DFQATT, SNEGSKA (reference sequence). This CDR3 comprises 15 residues. CDR3 sequence reads: CSAGPEFSGNYEQYF. The CDR3 nucleotides are TGCAGTGCTGGCCCCGAATTTAGCGGAAATTACGAGCAGTACTTC.

This clonotype was counted at least ten times. The V gene is TRBV6-1, the J gene TRBJ2-7; perhaps TRBD2 as D (6 bases). CDR1 and CDR2 (germline): MNHNS, SASEGT. This CDR3 has 15 amino acids. Trimming took 4 bases from V and 3 from J, leaving 16 bases between them. CDR3 in DNA: TGTGCCAGCAGTGCCTATGGGGGGAAGAACTACGAGCAGTACTTC. Translation: CASSAYGGKNYEQYF.

The V call is TRBV10-3, the J call TRBJ2-7; D perhaps matches TRBD2 (5 bases). This CDR3 is built from 14 residues. Germline-derived CDR1 and CDR2 are ENHRY and SYGVKD. V was pared by 2 bases and J by 0 bases, with 8 bases between. The CDR3 protein is CAISEEGSSYEQYF. CDR3 bases: TGTGCCATCAGTGAGGAGGGCAGCTCCTACGAGCAGTACTTC.

This chain joins TRBV11-2 and TRBJ2-7, with TRBD1 as a possible D gene (6 bases). Deletions cut 2 bases from V and 3 bases from J, with 11 bases between. The V gene's germline CDR1 is SGHAT and CDR2 FQNNGV. The CDR3 runs to 14 residues. The CDR3 DNA follows: TGTGCCAGCAGCTTAATAGGGACAAACTACGAGCAGTACTTC. This translates into CASSLIGTNYEQYF.

This chain joins TRBV20-1 and TRBJ2-5, with TRBD1 matching 8 bases. The CDR3 loop spans 17 amino acids. Germline V lookup: CDR1 DFQATT, CDR2 SNEGSKA (reference sequence). After removal of 2 bases from V and 7 bases from J, the junction contained 18 bases not matched to a gene. DNA of the CDR3: TGCAGTGCTAGATTGCCCATGACAGGGGTCCAAATGGGGACCCAGTACTTC. This translates into CSARLPMTGVQMGTQYF.

This clonotype was detected many times. The gene calls are TRBV28 and TRBJ1-3; D not resolved. The V end lost 5 bases, the J end lost 0 bases, and 14 bases lay between the germline ends. The CDR3 is made up of 16 amino acids. CDR1 and CDR2 (germline): MDHEN, SYDVKM. CDR3 DNA sequence: TGTGCCAGCAGTGGTCGTAGGTTACTCTCTGGAAACACCATATATTTT. Protein sequence: CASSGRRLLSGNTIYF.

This clonotype was counted at least ten times. The genes are TRBV7-8 and TRBJ2-5; 8 bases match TRBD1. Per germline, CDR1 SGHVS and CDR2 FQNEAQ. This CDR3 comprises 17 residues. The V gene end was trimmed by 1 base and the J gene end by 4 bases; junction bases not matched to a gene: 11. Here the CDR3 DNA reads TGTGCCAGCAGCTTAGGGGCAGGGGGCCGTCCAGGAGAGACCCAGTACTTC. This gives the protein CASSLGAGGRPGETQYF. Full variable domain (outside the CDR3, taken from reference TRBV7-8 and TRBJ2-5): GAGVSQSPRYKVAKRGQDVALRCDPISGHVSLFWYQQALGQGPEFLTYFQNEAQLDKSGLPSDRFFAERPEGSVSTLKIQRTQQEDSAVYLCASSLGAGGRPGETQYFGPGTRLLVL.

This clonotype has a count of ten or more. This chain uses TRBV12-3 or TRBV12-4 with TRBJ2-2, with 10 bases that match TRBD1. The CDR3 totals 15 residues. The V segment lost 1 base and the J segment 5 bases; nucleotides outside the gene matches: 1. CDR3 loop: CASSLGQGATGELFF. The CDR3, as DNA: TGTGCCAGCAGTTTAGGACAGGGGGCGACCGGGGAGCTGTTTTTT.

CDR3 amino acids: CASSGGTAREQYF. For the CDR3, the DNA is TGTGCCAGCAGTGGGGGGACAGCTCGCGAGCAGTACTTC. This rearrangement joins TRBV2 to TRBJ2-7; 7 nucleotides agree with TRBD1. The V gene's germline CDR1 is SNHLY and CDR2 FYNNEI. The ends lost 4 bases at V and 6 bases at J; junction bases unmatched: 6. The CDR3 length is 13 residues.

This clonotype was counted ten times or more. V and J are TRBV7-9 and TRBJ1-1, with TRBD1 identical over 9 bases. V gave up 3 bases and J gave up 6 bases; unmatched junction bases: 5. The germline V gene has CDR1 SEHNR and CDR2 FQNEAQ (reference sequence). CDR3 length equals 14 residues. The CDR3 nucleotides read TGTGCCAGCAGCTTGGGACAGGGTGCGGCTGAAGCTTTCTTT. Translating gives CASSLGQGAAEAFF.

A few counts support this clonotype. One end of the junction varies from germline; a read error may be responsible. The rearrangement uses TRBV7-7 and TRBJ2-5; unclear D gene. Germline V CDR1 and CDR2: SSHAT, FNYEAQ (reference sequence). The CDR3 runs 13 residues. CDR3 nucleotides: TGTGCTAGCAGTCCTCAGACTGGAGAGACCCAGTACTTC. Translating it yields CASSPQTGETQYF.

This clonotype has more than one count but fewer than ten. The chain uses TRBV6-1 and TRBJ1-1; weak D call: TRBD1 (6 bases). V shed 8 bases and J shed 1 base, with 17 bases lying between them. The length of the CDR3 is 15 residues. Germline assignment: CDR1 MNHNS and CDR2 SASEGT. The CDR3 spells CASGGRVTSNTEAFF. As DNA, the CDR3 is TGTGCCAGCGGGGGGCGGGTCACATCGAACACTGAAGCTTTCTTT.

The rearrangement joins TRBV7-8 to TRBJ2-7; possible D gene TRBD1, 6 bases. From germline, CDR1 is SGHVS and CDR2 FQNEAQ. The germline V and J ends were trimmed by 7 bases and 0 bases, with 10 bases remaining between them. The CDR3 extends over 13 amino acids. The CDR3: CASNGQHSYEQYF. The CDR3, as DNA: TGTGCCAGCAATGGACAGCACTCCTACGAGCAGTACTTC. The variable domain in full, with the rest retrieved from reference TRBV7-8 and TRBJ2-7, is GAGVSQSPRYKVAKRGQDVALRCDPISGHVSLFWYQQALGQGPEFLTYFQNEAQLDKSGLPSDRFFAERPEGSVSTLKIQRTQQEDSAVYLCASNGQHSYEQYFGPGTRLTVT.

The J gene is TRBJ2-5, the V gene TRBV6-2 or TRBV6-3, with 11 bases lining up with TRBD2. V was clipped by 10 bases and J by 2 bases; unmatched bases: 9. Germline V gene data show CDR1 as MNHEY and CDR2 as SVGEGT. The CDR3 runs to 15 residues. This CDR3 reads CATSVLAGEQETQYF. CDR3 sequence (DNA): TGTGCCACCTCCGTACTAGCGGGAGAGCAAGAGACCCAGTACTTC.

The rearrangement joins TRBV12-3 or TRBV12-4 to TRBJ2-7; unclear D gene. This CDR3 is 16 amino acids long. V dropped 4 bases and J dropped 3 bases, with 19 bases sitting between them. DNA of the CDR3: TGTGCCAGCAGTTCCCCCGTAGGGATGATAGACTACGAGCAGTACTTC. It is translated as CASSSPVGMIDYEQYF.

In this sample, this clonotype turned up many times. V is TRBV2 and J is TRBJ1-1, with D uncertain. The CDR3 has 13 residues. The V and J ends lost 4 bases and 1 base respectively, with 7 bases between them. The germline V gene has CDR1 SNHLY and CDR2 FYNNEI. For the CDR3, the DNA is TGTGCCAGCAGTGCGAATCCGAACACTGAAGCTTTCTTT. The encoded protein is CASSANPNTEAFF.

In DNA, the CDR3 is TGTGCCACCGGAGGCTTGGCAACAGCGACTGAAGCTTTCTTT. Encoded protein: CATGGLATATEAFF. The V call is TRBV24-1, the J call TRBJ1-1; unclear D gene. Germline V CDR1 and CDR2: KGHDR, SFDVKD. The CDR3 spans 14 residues. Trimming took 9 bases from V and 5 from J, leaving 18 bases between them.

This clonotype was counted ten times or more. The rearrangement links TRBV6-5 to TRBJ2-7; 7 bases fit TRBD1. V shed 0 bases and J 2 bases; nucleotides not matched to a gene: 1. The CDR3 runs 14 residues. Germline V gene lookup returns CDR1 MNHEY and CDR2 SVGAGI. CDR3 protein: CASSYSGQTYEQYF. DNA for the CDR3: TGTGCCAGCAGTTACTCGGGACAGACCTACGAGCAGTACTTC.

This sequence joins TRBV6-2 or TRBV6-3 and TRBJ1-5, with 10 nucleotides matching TRBD1. Germline V gene sequence: CDR1 MNHEY, CDR2 SVGEGT. The CDR3 spans 15 residues. V gave up 5 bases and J gave up 5 bases; unmatched junction bases: 6. Here the CDR3 reads CASSIRQGADQPQHF. The CDR3 DNA reads TGTGCCAGCAGTATAAGACAGGGGGCCGATCAGCCCCAGCATTTT.

This sequence joins TRBV6-1 and TRBJ2-5; unclear D gene. There are 15 residues in the CDR3. V dropped 3 bases and J dropped 5 bases, with 16 bases sitting between them. The germline CDR1 and CDR2 sequences are MNHNS and SASEGT. As DNA, the CDR3 is TGTGCCAGCAGTGATTTAAGTGGAACTATGGAGACCCAGTACTTC. This encodes CASSDLSGTMETQYF.

The V gene is TRBV28, the J gene TRBJ2-2; 9 positions match TRBD1. CDR1 and CDR2 (germline): MDHEN, SYDVKM. The CDR3 sequence is 16 residues long. Trimming removed 3 bases from V and 9 bases from J; junction bases left unmatched: 11. The CDR3: CASSLAGTGYTRELFF. The CDR3 DNA reads TGTGCCAGCAGTTTGGCGGGGACAGGGTATACCAGGGAGCTGTTTTTT. The full variable domain, completed using reference TRBV28 and TRBJ2-2, is DVKVTQSSRYLVKRTGEKVFLECVQDMDHENMFWYRQDPGLGLRLIYFSYDVKMKEKGDIPEGYSVSREKKERFSLILESASTNQTSMYLCASSLAGTGYTRELFFGEGSRLTVL.

This clonotype was found many times. The chain links TRBV11-1 to TRBJ1-2; D possibly corresponds to TRBD1 (6 bases). The CDR3 runs 16 residues. Germline V gives CDR1 SGHAT, CDR2 FQDESV (reference sequence). V was clipped by 4 bases and J by 4 bases, with 19 bases between them. The DNA for the CDR3 is TGTGCCAGCAGCTACCCCGGTGGGGGGCGCAGCTATGGCTACACCTTC. Encoded protein: CASSYPGGGRSYGYTF. The whole variable domain, remainder taken from reference TRBV11-1 and TRBJ1-2, is EAEVAQSPRYKITEKSQAVAFWCDPISGHATLYWYRQILGQGPELLVQFQDESVVDDSQLPKDRFSAERLKGVDSTLKIQPAELGDSAMYLCASSYPGGGRSYGYTFGSGTRLTVV.

The V call is TRBV30, the J call TRBJ2-7; D perhaps matches TRBD1 (5 bases). Per germline, CDR1 GTSNPN and CDR2 SVGIG (reference sequence). The CDR3 consists of 11 residues. V lost 4 bases and J 7 bases, leaving 11 bases between the germline ends. The CDR3 spells CAWTAGLEQYF. In DNA, the CDR3 is TGTGCCTGGACTGCAGGGTTGGAGCAGTACTTC.

This sequence joins TRBV11-2 and TRBJ2-5, with 8 bases that match TRBD1. Unmatched junction bases numbered 6, after V lost 3 bases and J lost 3 bases. The CDR3 length is 15 residues. Germline V lookup: CDR1 SGHAT, CDR2 FQNNGV. Written as DNA, the CDR3 is TGTGCCAGCAGCTTTCCCAGGGGGCGGGAAGAGACCCAGTACTTC. Its protein product is CASSFPRGREETQYF.

The chain has TRBV6-1 and TRBJ1-2, with D perhaps matching TRBD1 (5 bases). CDR1 MNHNS and CDR2 SASEGT come from the germline V gene. This CDR3 spans 14 amino acids. Trimming removed 8 bases at V and 3 bases at J, with 16 bases between. The DNA for the CDR3 is TGTGCCAGCCTTCTATTCGGGGGAGACTATGGCTACACCTTC. Translation gives CASLLFGGDYGYTF.

The rearrangement uses TRBV10-3 and TRBJ1-3; the match to TRBD1 covers 7 bases. With 10 bases clipped from V and 4 bases from J, the junction kept 7 bases outside the gene matches. Looked up from germline, CDR1 is ENHRY and CDR2 is SYGVKD. The length of the CDR3 is 13 residues. The CDR3 sequence: CATTTGEGNTIYF. The CDR3 DNA follows: TGTGCCACCACTACAGGGGAGGGAAACACCATATATTTT.

This clonotype was counted ten times or more. The V and J genes are TRBV2 and TRBJ1-1; 10 positions match TRBD1. The CDR3 sequence is 15 residues long. CDR1 is SNHLY and CDR2 is FYNNEI in the germline V gene. J lost 6 bases, V lost 8 bases, and 12 bases had no gene match. CDR3 DNA sequence: TGTGCCAGCCTAAAGGGACAGGGGAATAAGGCTGAAGCTTTCTTT. This sequence encodes CASLKGQGNKAEAFF.